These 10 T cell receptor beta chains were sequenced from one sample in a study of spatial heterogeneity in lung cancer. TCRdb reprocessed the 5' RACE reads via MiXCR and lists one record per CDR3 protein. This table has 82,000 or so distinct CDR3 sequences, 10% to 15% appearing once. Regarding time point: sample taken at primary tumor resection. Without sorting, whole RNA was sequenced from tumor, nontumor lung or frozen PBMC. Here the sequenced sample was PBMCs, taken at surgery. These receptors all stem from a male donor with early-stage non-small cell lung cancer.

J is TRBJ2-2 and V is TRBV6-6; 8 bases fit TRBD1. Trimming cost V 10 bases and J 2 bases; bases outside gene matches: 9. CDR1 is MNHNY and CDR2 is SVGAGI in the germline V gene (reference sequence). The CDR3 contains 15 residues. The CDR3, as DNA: TGTGCCACCTTCCAGGGACAGGAAAACACCGGGGAGCTGTTTTTT. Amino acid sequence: CATFQGQENTGELFF.

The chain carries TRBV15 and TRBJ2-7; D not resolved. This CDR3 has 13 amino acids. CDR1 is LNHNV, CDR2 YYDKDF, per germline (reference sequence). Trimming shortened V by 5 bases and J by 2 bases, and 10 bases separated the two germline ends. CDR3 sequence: CATSGSIPYEQYF. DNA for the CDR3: TGTGCCACCAGCGGGTCCATTCCCTACGAGCAGTACTTC.

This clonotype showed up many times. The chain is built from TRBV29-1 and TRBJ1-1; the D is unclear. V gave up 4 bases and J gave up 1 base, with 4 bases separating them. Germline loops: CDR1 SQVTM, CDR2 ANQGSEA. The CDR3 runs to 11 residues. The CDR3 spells CSVVTNTEAFF. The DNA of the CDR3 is TGCAGCGTTGTAACGAACACTGAAGCTTTCTTT.

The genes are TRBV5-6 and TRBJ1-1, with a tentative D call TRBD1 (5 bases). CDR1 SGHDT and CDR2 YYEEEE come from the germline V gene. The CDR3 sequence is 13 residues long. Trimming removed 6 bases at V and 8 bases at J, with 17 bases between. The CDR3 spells CASIPHGASEAFF. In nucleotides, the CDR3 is TGTGCCAGCATCCCCCACGGGGCTTCAGAAGCTTTCTTT.

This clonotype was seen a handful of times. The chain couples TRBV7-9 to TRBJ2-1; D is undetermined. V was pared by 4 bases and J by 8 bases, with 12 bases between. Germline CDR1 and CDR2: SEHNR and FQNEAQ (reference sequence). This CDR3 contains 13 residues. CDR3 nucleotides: TGTGCCAGCAGCTCCCCCCATGGCGATGAGCAGTTCTTC. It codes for CASSSPHGDEQFF.

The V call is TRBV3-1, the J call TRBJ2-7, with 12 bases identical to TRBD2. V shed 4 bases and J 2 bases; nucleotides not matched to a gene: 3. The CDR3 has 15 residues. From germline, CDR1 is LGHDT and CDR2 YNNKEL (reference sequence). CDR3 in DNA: TGTGCCAGCAGCCGGACTAGCGGGACGGCCTACGAGCAGTACTTC. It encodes CASSRTSGTAYEQYF.

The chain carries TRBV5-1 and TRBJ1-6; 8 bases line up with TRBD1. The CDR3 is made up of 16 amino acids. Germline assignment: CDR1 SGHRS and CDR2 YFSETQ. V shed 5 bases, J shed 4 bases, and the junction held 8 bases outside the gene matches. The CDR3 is CASSNLDREYNSPLHF. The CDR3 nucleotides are TGCGCCAGCAGTAACTTGGACAGGGAATATAATTCACCCCTCCACTTT. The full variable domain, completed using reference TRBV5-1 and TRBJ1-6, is KAGVTQTPRYLIKTRGQQVTLSCSPISGHRSVSWYQQTPGQGLQFLFEYFSETQRNKGNFPGRFSGRQFSNSRSEMNVSTLELGDSALYLCASSNLDREYNSPLHFGNGTRLTVT.

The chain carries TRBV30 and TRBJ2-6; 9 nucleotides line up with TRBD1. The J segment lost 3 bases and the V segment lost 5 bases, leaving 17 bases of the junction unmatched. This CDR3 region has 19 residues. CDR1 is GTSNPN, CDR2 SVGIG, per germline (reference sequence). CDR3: CAWGSGTGLPRGGANVLTF. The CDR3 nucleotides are TGTGCCTGGGGGTCCGGGACAGGGCTTCCTCGAGGTGGGGCCAACGTCCTGACTTTC.

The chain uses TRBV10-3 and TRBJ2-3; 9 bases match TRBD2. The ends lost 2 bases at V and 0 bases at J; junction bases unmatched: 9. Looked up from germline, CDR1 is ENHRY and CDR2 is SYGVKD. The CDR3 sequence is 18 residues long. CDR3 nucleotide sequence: TGTGCCATCAGTGAGCAAAGCGGGGGGTTCGATAGCACAGATACGCAGTATTTT. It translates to CAISEQSGGFDSTDTQYF.

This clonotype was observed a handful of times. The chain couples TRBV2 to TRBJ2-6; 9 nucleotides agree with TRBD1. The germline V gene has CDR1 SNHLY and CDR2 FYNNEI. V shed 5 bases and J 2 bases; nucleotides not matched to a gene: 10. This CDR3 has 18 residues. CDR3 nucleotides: TGTGCCAGCAGTACACCGGGACAGGGACGGGCTGGGGCCAACGTCCTGACTTTC. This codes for CASSTPGQGRAGANVLTF. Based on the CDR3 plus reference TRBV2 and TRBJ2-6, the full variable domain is EPEVTQTPSHQVTQMGQEVILRCVPISNHLYFYWYRQILGQKVEFLVSFYNNEISEKSEIFDDQFSVERPDGSNFTLKIRSTKLEDSAMYFCASSTPGQGRAGANVLTFGAGSRLTVL.